This T cell receptor (beta chain) was observed in a study of control samples from healthy donors and cancer patients. Germline values: CDR1 MGHRA, CDR2 YSYEKL. This CDR3 is 14 amino acids long. V dropped 0 bases and J dropped 7; count of bases not matched to a gene: 5. Profiling relied on immunoSEQ multiplex PCR, and the TCRdb table lists in-frame clones only, not all of them. The sample has about 130,000 clones; roughly 87% are singletons. Material: blood. This clonotype was sampled from a man aged 18 to 30 in good health. This chain links TRBV4-1 with TRBJ1-1, with TRBD1 matching 7 bases. CDR3 bases: TGCGCCAGCAGCCAAGAAGCTCAGGGGGTTGAAGCTTTCTTT. Its protein is CASSQEAQGVEAFF.